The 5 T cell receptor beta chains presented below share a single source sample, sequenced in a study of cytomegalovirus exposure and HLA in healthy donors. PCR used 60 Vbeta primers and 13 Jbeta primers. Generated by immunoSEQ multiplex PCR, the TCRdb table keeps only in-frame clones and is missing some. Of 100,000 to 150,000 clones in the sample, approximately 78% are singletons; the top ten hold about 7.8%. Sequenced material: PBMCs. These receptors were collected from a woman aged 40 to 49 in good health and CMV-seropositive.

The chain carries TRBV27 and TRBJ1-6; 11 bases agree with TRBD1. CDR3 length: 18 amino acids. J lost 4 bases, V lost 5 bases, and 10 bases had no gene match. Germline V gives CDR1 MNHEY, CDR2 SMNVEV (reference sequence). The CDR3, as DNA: TGTGCCAGCAGTACCGGGACAGGGGGTCCATTATATAATTCACCCCTCCACTTT. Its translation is CASSTGTGGPLYNSPLHF.

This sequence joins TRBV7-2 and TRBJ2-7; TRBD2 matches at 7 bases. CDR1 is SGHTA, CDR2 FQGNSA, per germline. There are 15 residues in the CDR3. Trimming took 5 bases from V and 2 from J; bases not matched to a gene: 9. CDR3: CASSASGTAAYEQYF. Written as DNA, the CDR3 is TGTGCCAGCAGCGCCAGCGGGACGGCCGCCTACGAGCAGTACTTC.

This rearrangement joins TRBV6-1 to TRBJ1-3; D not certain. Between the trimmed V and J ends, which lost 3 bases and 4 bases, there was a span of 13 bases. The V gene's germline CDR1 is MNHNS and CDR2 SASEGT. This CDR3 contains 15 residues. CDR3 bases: TGTGCCAGCAGTGATAGTTTGGAGGTGGGAAACACCATATATTTT. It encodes CASSDSLEVGNTIYF.

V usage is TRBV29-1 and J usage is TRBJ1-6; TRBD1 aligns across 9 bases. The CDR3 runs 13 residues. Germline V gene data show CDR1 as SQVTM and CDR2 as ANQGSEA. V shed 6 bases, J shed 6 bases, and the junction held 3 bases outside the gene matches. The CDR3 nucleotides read TGCAGCGTCACAGGGGGCACTAATTCACCCCTCCACTTT. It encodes CSVTGGTNSPLHF.

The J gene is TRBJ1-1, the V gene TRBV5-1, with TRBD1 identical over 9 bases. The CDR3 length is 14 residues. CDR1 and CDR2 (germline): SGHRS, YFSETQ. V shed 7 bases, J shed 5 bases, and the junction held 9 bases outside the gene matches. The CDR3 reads CASSIDRGGTEAFF. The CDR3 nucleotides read TGCGCCAGCTCAATAGACAGGGGGGGAACTGAAGCTTTCTTT.